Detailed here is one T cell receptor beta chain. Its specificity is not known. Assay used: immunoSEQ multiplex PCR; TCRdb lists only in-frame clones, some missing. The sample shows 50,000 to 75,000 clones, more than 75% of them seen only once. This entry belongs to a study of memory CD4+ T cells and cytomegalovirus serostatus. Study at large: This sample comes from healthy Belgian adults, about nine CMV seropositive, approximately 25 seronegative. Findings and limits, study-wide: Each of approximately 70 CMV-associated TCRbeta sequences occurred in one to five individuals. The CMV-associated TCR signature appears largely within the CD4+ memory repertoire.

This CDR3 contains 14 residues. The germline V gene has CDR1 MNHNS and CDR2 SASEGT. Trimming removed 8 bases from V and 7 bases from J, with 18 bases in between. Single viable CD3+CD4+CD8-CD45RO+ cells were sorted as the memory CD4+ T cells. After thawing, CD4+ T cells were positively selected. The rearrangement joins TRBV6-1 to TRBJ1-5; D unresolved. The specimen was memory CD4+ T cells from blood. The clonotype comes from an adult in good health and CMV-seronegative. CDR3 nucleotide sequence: TGTGCCAGCGGGTCGGTGAGCCCCTGGCAGCCCCAGCATTTT. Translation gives CASGSVSPWQPQHF.